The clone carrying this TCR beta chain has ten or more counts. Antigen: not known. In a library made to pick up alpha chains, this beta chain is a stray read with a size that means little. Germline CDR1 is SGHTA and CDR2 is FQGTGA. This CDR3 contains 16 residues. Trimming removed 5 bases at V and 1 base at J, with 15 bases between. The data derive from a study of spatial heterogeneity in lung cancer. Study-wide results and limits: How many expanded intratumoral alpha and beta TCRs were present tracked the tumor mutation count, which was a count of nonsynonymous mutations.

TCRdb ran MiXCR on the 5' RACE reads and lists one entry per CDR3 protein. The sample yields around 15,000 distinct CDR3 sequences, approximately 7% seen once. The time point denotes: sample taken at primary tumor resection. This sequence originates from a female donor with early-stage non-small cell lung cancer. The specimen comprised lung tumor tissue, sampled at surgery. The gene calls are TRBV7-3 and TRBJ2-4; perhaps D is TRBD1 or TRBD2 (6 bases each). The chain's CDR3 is CASSPGANSAKNIQYF. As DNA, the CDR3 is TGTGCCAGCAGCCCGGGGGCGAACTCGGCCAAAAACATTCAGTACTTC.